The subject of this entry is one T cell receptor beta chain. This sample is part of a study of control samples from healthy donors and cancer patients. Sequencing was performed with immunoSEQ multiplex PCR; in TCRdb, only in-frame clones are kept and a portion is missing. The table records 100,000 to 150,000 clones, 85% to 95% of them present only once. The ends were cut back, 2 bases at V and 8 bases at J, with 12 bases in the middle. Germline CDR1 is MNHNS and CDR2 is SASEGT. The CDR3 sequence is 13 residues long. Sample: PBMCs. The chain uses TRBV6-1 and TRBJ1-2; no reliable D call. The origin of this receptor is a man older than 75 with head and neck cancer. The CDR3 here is CASSETRAGGYTF. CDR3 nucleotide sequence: TGTGCCAGCAGTGAAACTAGGGCTGGGGGCTACACCTTC.